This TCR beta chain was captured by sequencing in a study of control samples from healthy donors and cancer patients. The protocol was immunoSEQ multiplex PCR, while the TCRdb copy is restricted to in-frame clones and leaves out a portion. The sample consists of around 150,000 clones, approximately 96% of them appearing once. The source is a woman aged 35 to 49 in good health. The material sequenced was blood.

The CDR3: CAWSEDILGGYGYTF. The CDR3 DNA is TGTGCCTGGAGCGAGGACATCCTAGGCGGCTATGGCTACACCTTC. The chain carries TRBV30 and TRBJ1-2; perhaps TRBD1 as D (5 bases). The germline V gene encodes CDR1 GTSNPN and CDR2 SVGIG (reference sequence). V was clipped by 3 bases and J by 4 bases, with 18 bases between them. The CDR3 extends over 15 amino acids.